The source of this TCR beta chain is a study of blood T cell repertoires in COVID-19. Study as a whole: T cells, B-cell-depleted T cells, or PBMCs provided the cDNA or gDNA that served as material.

Trimming took off 7 bases at V and 5 bases at J, with 14 bases between the two ends. CDR1 is SNHLY, CDR2 FYNNEI, per germline. The CDR3 has 13 residues. Data came from immunoSEQ multiplex PCR; TCRdb stores just in-frame clones and leaves some out. This table has 150,000 to 200,000 clones, around 86% appearing once. The sequencing sample was made of peripheral blood. The sequence was obtained from a man aged 55 to 70 with acute or convalescent COVID-19. The genes are TRBV2 and TRBJ1-2, with D tentatively TRBD1 (6 bases). The CDR3 DNA reads as TGTGCCAGCACCGCGGGGGCTGGGTATGGCTACACCTTC. The encoded protein is CASTAGAGYGYTF.